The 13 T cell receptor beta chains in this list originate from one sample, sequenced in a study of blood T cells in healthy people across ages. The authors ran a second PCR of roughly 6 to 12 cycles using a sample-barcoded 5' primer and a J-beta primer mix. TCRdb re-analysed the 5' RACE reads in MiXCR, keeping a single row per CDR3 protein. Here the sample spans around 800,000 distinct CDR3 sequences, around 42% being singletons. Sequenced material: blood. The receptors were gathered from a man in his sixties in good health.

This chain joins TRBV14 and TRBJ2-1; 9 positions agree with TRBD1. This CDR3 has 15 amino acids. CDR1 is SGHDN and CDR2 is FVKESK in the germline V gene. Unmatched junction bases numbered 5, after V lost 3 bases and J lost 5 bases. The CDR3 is CASSQHRGLDNEQFF. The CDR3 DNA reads TGTGCCAGCAGCCAGCACAGGGGGCTGGACAATGAGCAGTTCTTC.

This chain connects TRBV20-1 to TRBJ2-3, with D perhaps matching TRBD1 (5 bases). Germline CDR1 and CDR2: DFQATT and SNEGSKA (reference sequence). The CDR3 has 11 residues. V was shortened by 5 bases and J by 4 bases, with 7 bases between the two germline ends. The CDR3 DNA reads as TGCAGTGCTTTAGGGGCAGATACGCAGTATTTT. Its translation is CSALGADTQYF.

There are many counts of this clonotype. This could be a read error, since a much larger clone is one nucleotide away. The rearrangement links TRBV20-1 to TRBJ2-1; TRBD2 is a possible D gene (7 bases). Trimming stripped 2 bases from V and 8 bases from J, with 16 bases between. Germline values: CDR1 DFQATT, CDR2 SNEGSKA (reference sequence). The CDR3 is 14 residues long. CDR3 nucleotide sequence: TGCAGTGCTAGATTGGGGGGGCCTCTAGATGAGCAGTTCTTC. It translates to CSARLGGPLDEQFF.

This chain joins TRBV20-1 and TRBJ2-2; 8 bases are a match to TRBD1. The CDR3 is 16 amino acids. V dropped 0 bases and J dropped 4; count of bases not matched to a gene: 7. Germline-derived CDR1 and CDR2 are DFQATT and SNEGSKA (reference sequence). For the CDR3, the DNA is TGCAGTGCTAGAGACAGGACAGGGAGGAGCACCGGGGAGCTGTTTTTT. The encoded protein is CSARDRTGRSTGELFF.

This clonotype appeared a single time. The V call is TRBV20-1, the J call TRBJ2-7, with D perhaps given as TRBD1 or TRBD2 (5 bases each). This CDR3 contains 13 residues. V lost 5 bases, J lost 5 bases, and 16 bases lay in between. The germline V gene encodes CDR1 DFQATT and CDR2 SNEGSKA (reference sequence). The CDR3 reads CSAPGEGSNEQYF. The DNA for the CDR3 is TGCAGTGCTCCAGGTGAGGGGAGTAACGAGCAGTACTTC.

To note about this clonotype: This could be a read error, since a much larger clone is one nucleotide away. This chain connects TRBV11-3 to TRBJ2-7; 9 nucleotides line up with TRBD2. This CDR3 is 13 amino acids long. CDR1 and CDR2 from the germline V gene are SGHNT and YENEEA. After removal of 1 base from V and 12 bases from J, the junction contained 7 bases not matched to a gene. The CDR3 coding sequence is TGTGCCAGCAGCTTAGTCTCGCGGGGGGGCATGTACTTC. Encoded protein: CASSLVSRGGMYF. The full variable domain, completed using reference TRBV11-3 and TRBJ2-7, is EAGVVQSPRYKIIEKKQPVAFWCNPISGHNTLYWYLQNLGQGPELLIRYENEEAVDDSQLPKDRFSAERLKGVDSTLKIQPAELGDSAVYLCASSLVSRGGMYFGPGTRLTVT.

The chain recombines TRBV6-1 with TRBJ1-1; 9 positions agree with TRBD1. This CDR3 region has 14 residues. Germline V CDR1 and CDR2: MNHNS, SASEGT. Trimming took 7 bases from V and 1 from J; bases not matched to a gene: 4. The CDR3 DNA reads TGTGCCAGCAATCCGGACAGGGGGAACACTGAAGCTTTCTTT. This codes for CASNPDRGNTEAFF.

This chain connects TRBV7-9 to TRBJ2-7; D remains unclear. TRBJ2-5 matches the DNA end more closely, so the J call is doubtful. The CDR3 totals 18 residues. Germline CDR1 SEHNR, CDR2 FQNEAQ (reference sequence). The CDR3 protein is CASSLEIRSALDKETQYF. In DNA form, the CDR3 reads TGTGCCAGCAGCTTAGAAATAAGGTCCGCCCTGGATAAAGAGACCCAGTACTTC.

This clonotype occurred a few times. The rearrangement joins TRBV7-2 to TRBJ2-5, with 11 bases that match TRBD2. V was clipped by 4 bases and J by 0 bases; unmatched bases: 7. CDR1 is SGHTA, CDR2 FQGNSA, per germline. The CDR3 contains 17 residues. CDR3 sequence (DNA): TGTGCCAGCAGCTCTCCCAGACTAGCGGGAAACCAAGAGACCCAGTACTTC. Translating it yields CASSSPRLAGNQETQYF. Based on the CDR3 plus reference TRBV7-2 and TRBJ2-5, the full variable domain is GAGVSQSPSNKVTEKGKDVELRCDPISGHTALYWYRQSLGQGLEFLIYFQGNSAPDKSGLPSDRFSAERTGGSVSTLTIQRTQQEDSAVYLCASSSPRLAGNQETQYFGPGTRLLVL.

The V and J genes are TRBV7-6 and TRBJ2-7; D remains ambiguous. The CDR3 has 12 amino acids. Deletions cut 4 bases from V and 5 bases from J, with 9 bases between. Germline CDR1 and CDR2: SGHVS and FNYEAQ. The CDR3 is CASSSLIHEQYF. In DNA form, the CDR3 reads TGTGCCAGCAGCTCCCTCATCCACGAGCAGTACTTC.

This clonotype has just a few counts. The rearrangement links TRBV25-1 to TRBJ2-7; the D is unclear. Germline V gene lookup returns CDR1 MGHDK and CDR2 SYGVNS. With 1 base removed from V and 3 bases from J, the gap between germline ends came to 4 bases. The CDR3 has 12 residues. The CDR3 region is CASSESIYEQYF. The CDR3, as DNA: TGTGCCAGCAGTGAATCAATCTACGAGCAGTACTTC.

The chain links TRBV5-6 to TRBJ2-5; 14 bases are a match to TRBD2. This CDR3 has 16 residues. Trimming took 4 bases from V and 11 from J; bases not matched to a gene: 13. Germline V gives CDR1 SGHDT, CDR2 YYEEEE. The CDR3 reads CASSPRLAGGPHEQYF. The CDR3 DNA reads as TGTGCCAGCAGCCCCCGACTAGCGGGGGGGCCCCATGAGCAGTACTTC.

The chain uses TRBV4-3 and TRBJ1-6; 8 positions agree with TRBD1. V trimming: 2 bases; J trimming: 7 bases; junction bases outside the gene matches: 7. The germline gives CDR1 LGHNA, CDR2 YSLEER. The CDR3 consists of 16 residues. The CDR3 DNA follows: TGCGCCAGCAGCCAAAAATTTGGACAGGGCAATTCACCCCTCCACTTT. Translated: CASSQKFGQGNSPLHF.